These 17 T cell receptor beta chains came from one sample sequenced in a study of T-cell memory formation after mild COVID-19. TCRdb reanalysed the 5' RACE reads using MiXCR and keeps one entry per CDR3 protein. The data hold hundreds of thousands of distinct CDR3 sequences, with roughly a fifth observed a single time. The specimen was PBMCs or a T cell subset sorted from them (not recorded which). Receptor source: an adult woman who had mild COVID-19 (a few samples of this study predate the infection). Cell type and time point are not known.

This clonotype was detected only a few times. The gene calls are TRBV6-5 and TRBJ1-2; no firm D call. V lost 2 bases and J 5 bases, leaving 15 bases between the germline ends. The CDR3 has 15 residues. Germline V gene data show CDR1 as MNHEY and CDR2 as SVGAGI. This chain's CDR3 is CASSYDLKVEYGYTF. CDR3 DNA sequence: TGTGCCAGCAGTTACGACCTGAAAGTGGAATATGGCTACACCTTC.

This chain connects TRBV20-1 to TRBJ2-1, with a possible D match to TRBD2 (6 bases). V was cut by 1 base and J by 6 bases, with 13 bases left in between. The CDR3 totals 14 residues. Germline assignment: CDR1 DFQATT and CDR2 SNEGSKA (reference sequence). The CDR3 nucleotides are TGCAGTGCTAGAGCGGGAGTTTATCCCAATGAGCAGTTCTTC. Encoded protein: CSARAGVYPNEQFF.

This sequence joins TRBV14 and TRBJ2-7, with 9 positions matching TRBD1. The CDR3 sequence is 13 residues long. Trimming cost V 4 bases and J 6 bases; bases outside gene matches: 4. The germline CDR1 and CDR2 sequences are SGHDN and FVKESK. The CDR3 coding sequence is TGTGCCAGCAGCCGGGACAGGGCCTCCGAGCAGTACTTC. It encodes CASSRDRASEQYF.

CDR3 bases: TGTGCTAGTGGACCCGTAAGGGGCGGGGAGCTGTTTTTT. Translated: CASGPVRGGELFF. The chain recombines TRBV12-5 with TRBJ2-2, with D possibly matching TRBD1 (5 bases). The CDR3 has 13 amino acids. Germline loops: CDR1 LGHNT, CDR2 FRNRAP. V was trimmed by 6 bases and J by 7 bases, leaving 12 bases between them.

The chain combines TRBV4-2 with TRBJ2-5; D might be TRBD1 (6 bases). V lost 0 bases, J lost 5 bases, and 13 bases lay in between. Germline values: CDR1 LGHNA, CDR2 YNFKEQ. This CDR3 spans 15 amino acids. Here the CDR3 reads CASSQEAGVGETQYF. Here the CDR3 DNA reads TGTGCCAGCAGCCAAGAAGCAGGGGTGGGGGAGACCCAGTACTTC.

The rearrangement uses TRBV25-1 and TRBJ1-1; 8 bases fit TRBD1. V shed 1 base, J shed 7 bases, and the junction held 8 bases outside the gene matches. This CDR3 has 15 amino acids. Per the germline V gene, CDR1 is MGHDK and CDR2 is SYGVNS. CDR3 sequence reads: CASSESARGRGEAFF. CDR3 DNA sequence: TGTGCCAGCAGTGAATCGGCCAGGGGGCGCGGTGAAGCTTTCTTT.

The V and J genes are TRBV21-1 and TRBJ2-7; whether TRBD1, the table's D call, matches the DNA was not checked. TRBV21-1 has pseudogene status. The CDR3 covers 15 residues. The DNA for the CDR3 is TGTGCCAGCAGCATTGGACAGGGAGTGTCCTACGAGCAGTACTTC. Translated: CASSIGQGVSYEQYF.

The chain combines TRBV7-2 with TRBJ2-2; 7 positions match TRBD2. Germline loops: CDR1 SGHTA, CDR2 FQGNSA. The J segment lost 5 bases and the V segment lost 6 bases, leaving 9 bases of the junction unmatched. The length of the CDR3 is 15 residues. The CDR3 DNA reads TGTGCCAGCAGTCGTGGACTAGGGGAGACCGGGGAGCTGTTTTTT. It codes for CASSRGLGETGELFF.

The rearrangement links TRBV7-3 to TRBJ2-2; D is unresolved. The CDR3 runs 14 residues. V lost 1 base and J lost 7, with 10 bases in between. The germline V gene has CDR1 SGHTA and CDR2 FQGTGA. CDR3 protein: CASSLMSTDGELFF. CDR3 DNA: TGTGCCAGCAGCTTAATGTCTACAGACGGGGAGCTGTTTTTT.

In its sample, this clonotype was seen a few times. This chain links TRBV7-9 with TRBJ2-5; 8 bases match TRBD1. The CDR3 is 13 amino acids. Germline assignment: CDR1 SEHNR and CDR2 FQNEAQ (reference sequence). V lost 5 bases and J lost 6; bases outside the gene matches: 5. CDR3 nucleotide sequence: TGTGCCAGCAGCGGACAGGGAGGAAAGACCCAGTACTTC. It translates to CASSGQGGKTQYF.

This clonotype has just a few counts. The chain has TRBV20-1 and TRBJ1-2; possibly TRBD1 for D (5 bases). This CDR3 contains 13 residues. Germline V CDR1 and CDR2: DFQATT, SNEGSKA (reference sequence). V was trimmed by 4 bases and J by 1 base, leaving 10 bases between them. CDR3 sequence reads: CSAMSGNNYGYTF. In DNA, the CDR3 is TGCAGTGCTATGTCAGGGAATAACTATGGCTACACCTTC.

This clonotype was found a few times. The gene calls are TRBV12-3 or TRBV12-4 and TRBJ2-7; D is perhaps TRBD1 (6 bases). The CDR3 length is 15 residues. Between the trimmed V and J ends, which lost 4 bases and 1 base, there was a span of 14 bases. CDR3: CASSSYRDISYEQYF. The CDR3 nucleotides read TGTGCCAGCAGTTCTTACCGGGACATATCCTACGAGCAGTACTTC.

There are a few counts of this clonotype. The chain joins TRBV5-1 to TRBJ2-7; 9 bases agree with TRBD1. The CDR3 consists of 16 residues. Germline CDR1 reads SGHRS; CDR2 reads YFSETQ. The trim removed 4 bases at V and 0 bases at J, leaving 8 bases unmatched. The CDR3 loop reads CASSTDRGSNSYEQYF. CDR3 nucleotide sequence: TGCGCCAGCAGCACCGACAGGGGGTCTAACTCCTACGAGCAGTACTTC.

This sequence joins TRBV7-2 and TRBJ2-5; weak D call: TRBD1 (5 bases). Germline lookup yields CDR1 SGHTA and CDR2 FQGNSA. The CDR3 is made up of 14 amino acids. V dropped 4 bases and J dropped 4 bases, with 13 bases sitting between them. The chain's CDR3 is CASSWGGALETQYF. CDR3 nucleotide sequence: TGTGCCAGCAGCTGGGGCGGAGCGTTAGAGACCCAGTACTTC.

This clonotype has more than one count but fewer than ten. This chain joins TRBV4-3 and TRBJ1-1; 8 positions agree with TRBD1. V lost 3 bases, J lost 2 bases, and 5 bases stayed unmatched. In germline, CDR1 is LGHNA, CDR2 YSLEER. The CDR3 consists of 15 residues. The CDR3 spells CASSHGTGLNTEAFF. CDR3 coding DNA: TGCGCCAGCAGCCATGGGACAGGTCTCAACACTGAAGCTTTCTTT.

This clonotype was seen a handful of times. The CDR3 DNA is TGTGCCAGCAGCCAGGACGCACCCTACAATGAGCAGTTCTTC. Protein product: CASSQDAPYNEQFF. This rearrangement joins TRBV14 to TRBJ2-1; D gene unclear. The V gene lost 3 bases and the J gene lost 2 bases, with 8 bases spanning the gap. The CDR3 runs 14 residues. Germline V gene sequence: CDR1 SGHDN, CDR2 FVKESK.

This rearrangement joins TRBV5-1 to TRBJ2-3, with TRBD1 identical over 10 bases. CDR3 length: 15 amino acids. V gave up 3 bases and J gave up 2 bases; unmatched junction bases: 3. CDR1 is SGHRS and CDR2 is YFSETQ in the germline V gene. CDR3 loop: CASSSGQGFTDTQYF. In nucleotides, the CDR3 is TGCGCCAGCAGCTCGGGACAGGGGTTCACAGATACGCAGTATTTT.